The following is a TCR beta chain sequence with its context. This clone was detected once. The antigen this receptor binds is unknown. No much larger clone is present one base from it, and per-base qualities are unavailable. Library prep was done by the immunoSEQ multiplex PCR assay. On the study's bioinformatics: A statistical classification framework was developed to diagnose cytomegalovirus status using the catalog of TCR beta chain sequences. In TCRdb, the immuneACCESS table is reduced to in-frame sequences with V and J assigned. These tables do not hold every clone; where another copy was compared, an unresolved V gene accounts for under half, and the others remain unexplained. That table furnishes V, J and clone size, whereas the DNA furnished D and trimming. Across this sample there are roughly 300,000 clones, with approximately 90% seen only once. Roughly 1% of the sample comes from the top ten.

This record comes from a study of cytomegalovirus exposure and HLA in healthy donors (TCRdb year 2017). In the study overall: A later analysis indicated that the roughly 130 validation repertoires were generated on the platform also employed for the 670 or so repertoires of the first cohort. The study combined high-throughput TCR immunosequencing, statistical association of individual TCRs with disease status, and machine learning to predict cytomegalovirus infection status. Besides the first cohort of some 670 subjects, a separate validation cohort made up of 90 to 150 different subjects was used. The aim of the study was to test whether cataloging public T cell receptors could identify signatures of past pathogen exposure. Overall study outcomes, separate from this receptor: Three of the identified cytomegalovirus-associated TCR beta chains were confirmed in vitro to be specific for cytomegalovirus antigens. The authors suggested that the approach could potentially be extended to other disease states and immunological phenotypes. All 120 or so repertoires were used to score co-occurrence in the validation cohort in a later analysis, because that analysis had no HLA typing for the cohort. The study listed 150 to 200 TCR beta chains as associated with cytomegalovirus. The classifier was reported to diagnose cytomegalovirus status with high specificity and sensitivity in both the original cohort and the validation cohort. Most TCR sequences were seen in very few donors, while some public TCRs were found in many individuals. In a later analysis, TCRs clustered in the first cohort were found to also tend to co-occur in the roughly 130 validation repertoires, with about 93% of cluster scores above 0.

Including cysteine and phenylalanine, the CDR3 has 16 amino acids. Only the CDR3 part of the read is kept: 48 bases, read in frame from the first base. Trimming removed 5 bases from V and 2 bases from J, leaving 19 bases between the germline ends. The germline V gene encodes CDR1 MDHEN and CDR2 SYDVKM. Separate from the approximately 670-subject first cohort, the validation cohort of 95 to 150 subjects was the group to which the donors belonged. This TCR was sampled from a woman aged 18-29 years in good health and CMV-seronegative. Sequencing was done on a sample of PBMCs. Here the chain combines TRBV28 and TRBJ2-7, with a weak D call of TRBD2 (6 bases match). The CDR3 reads CASSGGTRSNPYEQYF. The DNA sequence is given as TGTGCCAGCAGTGGCGGGACTCGATCGAACCCCTACGAGCAGTACTTC.